Following are 32 T cell receptor beta chains from one sample sequenced in a study of early T cells in non-severe SARS-CoV-2 infection. TCRdb analysed the 5' RACE reads with MiXCR anew, one entry per CDR3 protein. The repertoire consists of around 40,000 distinct CDR3 sequences, with 6.3% occurring once and the leading ten covering around 6.3%. Specimen: whole blood. These receptors were collected from an adult who was a healthcare worker with PCR-confirmed SARS-CoV-2 infection or an uninfected control (not recorded which).

This clonotype was seen many times. The chain joins TRBV20-1 to TRBJ2-1; TRBD2 agrees at 9 bases. Germline V gene lookup returns CDR1 DFQATT and CDR2 SNEGSKA (reference sequence). The trim removed 1 base at V and 2 bases at J, leaving 6 bases unmatched. The CDR3 consists of 16 residues. The CDR3 DNA is TGCAGTGCTAGAGCTTGGCTAGCGGGGACCTACAATGAGCAGTTCTTC. This translates into CSARAWLAGTYNEQFF.

The chain couples TRBV6-5 to TRBJ1-6; tentatively, D is TRBD1 (5 bases). Germline-derived CDR1 and CDR2 are MNHEY and SVGAGI. V was clipped by 1 base and J by 10 bases, with 11 bases between them. The CDR3 is made up of 14 amino acids. CDR3 nucleotides: TGTGCCAGCAGTTACTTCGGGGGAGACTCACCCCTCCACTTT. Translating it yields CASSYFGGDSPLHF.

This clonotype was counted a few times. The chain joins TRBV6-5 to TRBJ1-5; maybe TRBD1 (6 bases). Germline V gene lookup returns CDR1 MNHEY and CDR2 SVGAGI. Trimming removed 4 bases from V and 3 bases from J, with 13 bases in between. This CDR3 is 15 amino acids long. The CDR3 spells CASSSRGAHNQPQHF. The CDR3 nucleotides read TGTGCCAGCAGTTCACGGGGGGCCCACAATCAGCCCCAGCATTTT.

With respect to this clonotype: Compared with germline, one end of the junction differs, possibly owing to a read error. The chain joins TRBV10-2 to TRBJ2-6, with D perhaps TRBD1 or TRBD2 (5 bases each). Germline CDR1 is WSHSY and CDR2 is SAAADI. The CDR3 contains 18 residues. The CDR3 loop reads CASSETGLLISGANVLTF. In DNA, the CDR3 is TGCGCCAGCAGTGAGACGGGGCTGTTAATCTCTGGGGCCAACGTCCTGACTTTT.

The sample holds many counts of this clonotype. The rearrangement links TRBV7-2 to TRBJ2-1; D possibly matches TRBD1 or TRBD2 (5 bases each). This CDR3 contains 15 residues. Germline V gene data show CDR1 as SGHTA and CDR2 as FQGNSA. The germline V and J ends were trimmed by 6 bases and 8 bases, with 20 bases remaining between them. CDR3 amino acids: CASSLSRDLPDEQFF. The CDR3 coding sequence is TGTGCCAGCAGTCTCTCCCGGGACCTACCCGATGAGCAGTTCTTC.

V usage is TRBV12-3 or TRBV12-4 and J usage is TRBJ1-3; D is ambiguous. Trimming cost V 7 bases and J 5 bases, with 15 bases left between them. The CDR3 is made up of 14 amino acids. CDR3 DNA sequence: TGTGCCAGCAATTATAACGGACGGAGAAACACCATATATTTT. Its protein is CASNYNGRRNTIYF.

The rearrangement uses TRBV9 and TRBJ2-3, with 8 bases fitting TRBD1. V lost 3 bases, J lost 1 base, and 7 bases stayed unmatched. The length of the CDR3 is 16 residues. Germline loops: CDR1 SGDLS, CDR2 YYNGEE. CDR3: CASSAEPTGGTDTQYF. The CDR3, as DNA: TGTGCCAGCAGCGCGGAGCCGACAGGGGGCACAGATACGCAGTATTTT.

This clonotype was counted at least ten times. This sequence joins TRBV12-3 or TRBV12-4 and TRBJ1-5; 8 bases map to TRBD1. This CDR3 contains 16 residues. V was clipped by 3 bases and J by 1 base; unmatched bases: 5. Written as DNA, the CDR3 is TGTGCCAGCAGTTTGCCCGGGACAGGCAGCAATCAGCCCCAGCATTTT. Protein sequence: CASSLPGTGSNQPQHF.

This rearrangement joins TRBV28 to TRBJ2-7, with D perhaps matching TRBD1 (5 bases). This CDR3 has 12 amino acids. V lost 10 bases, J lost 3 bases, and 13 bases lay in between. CDR1 MDHEN and CDR2 SYDVKM come from the germline V gene. This CDR3 is CATGNIYYEQYF. In nucleotides, the CDR3 is TGTGCCACAGGGAATATTTACTACGAGCAGTACTTC.

This clonotype was seen at least ten times. CDR3 in DNA: TGCAGTGCCCCACCCGGGACTATCTGGAGCAATGAGCAGTTCTTC. Translated, it gives CSAPPGTIWSNEQFF. The rearrangement links TRBV20-1 to TRBJ2-1; TRBD2 matches at 7 bases. The germline gives CDR1 DFQATT, CDR2 SNEGSKA (reference sequence). The CDR3 consists of 15 residues. The ends lost 6 bases at V and 6 bases at J; junction bases unmatched: 14.

The rearrangement joins TRBV11-3 to TRBJ2-5; D call uncertain. V shed 8 bases and J shed 4 bases, with 14 bases lying between them. This CDR3 has 13 amino acids. CDR1 is SGHNT, CDR2 YENEEA, per germline. As DNA, the CDR3 is TGTGCCAGCGGCCCCCGCACGGGAGAGACCCAGTACTTC. Translation: CASGPRTGETQYF.

In its sample, this clonotype was seen many times. The chain joins TRBV21-1 to TRBJ1-2. TRBV21-1 counts as a pseudogene. The CDR3 loop spans 13 amino acids. CDR3 DNA: TGTGCCAGCCCCGATTATAAGGGTCGGATCTACACCTTC. Translated, it gives CASPDYKGRIYTF.

This chain joins TRBV19 and TRBJ1-1; TRBD1 is a possible D gene (5 bases). This CDR3 has 15 amino acids. Trimming pared 6 bases from V and 0 bases from J, leaving 14 bases between. The germline V gene has CDR1 LNHDA and CDR2 SQIVND (reference sequence). The CDR3 here is CASSVDWGMNTEAFF. In DNA, the CDR3 is TGTGCCAGTAGCGTCGATTGGGGGATGAACACTGAAGCTTTCTTT.

This clonotype was counted ten times or more. The V gene is TRBV12-3 or TRBV12-4, the J gene TRBJ2-7, with D perhaps TRBD2 (5 bases). The CDR3 runs 12 residues. Trimming took off 7 bases at V and 4 bases at J, with 11 bases between the two ends. For the CDR3, the DNA is TGTGCCAGCACGGAACCGGGGTACGAGCAGTACTTC. Protein sequence: CASTEPGYEQYF.

This clonotype has a count of ten or more. The chain carries TRBV20-1 and TRBJ1-5; TRBD1 agrees at 10 bases. CDR3 length equals 16 residues. V shed 5 bases and J 2 bases; nucleotides not matched to a gene: 9. The germline CDR1 and CDR2 sequences are DFQATT and SNEGSKA (reference sequence). The chain's CDR3 is CSAYEGTGAGNQPQHF. The CDR3 nucleotides read TGCAGTGCTTACGAAGGGACAGGGGCTGGCAATCAGCCCCAGCATTTT.

This clonotype was recorded many times. This chain joins TRBV7-9 and TRBJ2-4, with D maybe TRBD2 (6 bases). V shed 5 bases and J shed 8 bases, with 22 bases lying between them. The CDR3 has 16 amino acids. Per germline, CDR1 SEHNR and CDR2 FQNEAQ (reference sequence). CDR3 bases: TGTGCCAGCAGCCCCCGGGACTTAGGGGCGCAGGACATTCAGTACTTC. Protein sequence: CASSPRDLGAQDIQYF.

This clonotype was recorded at least ten times. J is TRBJ2-1 and V is TRBV2; 13 nucleotides agree with TRBD2. Germline V CDR1 and CDR2: SNHLY, FYNNEI. The CDR3 has 13 amino acids. V trimming: 9 bases; J trimming: 6 bases; junction bases outside the gene matches: 2. CDR3 residues: CARRTSGSNEQFF. The DNA for the CDR3 is TGTGCCAGAAGGACTAGCGGGAGCAATGAGCAGTTCTTC.

This chain joins TRBV4-3 and TRBJ2-1; 9 bases are a match to TRBD2. V lost 1 base to trimming and J lost 9 bases; unmatched junction nucleotides: 7. The CDR3 runs 15 residues. Per the germline V gene, CDR1 is LGHNA and CDR2 is YSLEER. The CDR3 sequence: CASSQASLRGGEQFF. CDR3 bases: TGCGCCAGCAGCCAAGCGTCTTTGCGGGGGGGTGAGCAGTTCTTC.

This clonotype was recorded many times. The rearrangement joins TRBV6-4 to TRBJ1-2; D not certain. The germline V and J ends were trimmed by 10 bases and 5 bases, with 11 bases remaining between them. This CDR3 region has 11 residues. The germline V gene encodes CDR1 MRHNA and CDR2 SNTAGT. As DNA, the CDR3 is TGTGCCATCGACGTGGGGTATGGCTACACCTTC. This encodes CAIDVGYGYTF.

The rearrangement links TRBV21-1 to TRBJ2-4. TRBV21-1 constitutes a pseudogene. The CDR3 is 15 residues long. The CDR3 here is CASSKANRERNIQYF. Written as DNA, the CDR3 is TGTGCCAGCAGCAAAGCTAATCGAGAGAGAAACATTCAGTACTTC.

The V and J genes are TRBV12-3 or TRBV12-4 and TRBJ1-2, with D perhaps matching TRBD1 (5 bases). V was trimmed by 1 base and J by 4 bases, leaving 10 bases between them. There are 14 residues in the CDR3. The CDR3, as DNA: TGTGCCAGCAGTTTAGTTCGACAGCTCTATGGCTACACCTTC. Amino acid sequence: CASSLVRQLYGYTF.

The rearrangement links TRBV7-9 to TRBJ1-4; no firm D call. The CDR3 runs to 12 residues. Per germline, CDR1 SEHNR and CDR2 FQNEAQ (reference sequence). V was clipped by 8 bases and J by 8 bases, with 12 bases between them. CDR3 loop: CASQNVREKLFF. CDR3 bases: TGTGCCAGCCAAAATGTGAGGGAAAAACTGTTTTTT. The entire variable domain, with the rest obtained from reference TRBV7-9 and TRBJ1-4, is as follows: DTGVSQNPRHKITKRGQNVTFRCDPISEHNRLYWYRQTLGQGPEFLTYFQNEAQLEKSRLLSDRFSAERPKGSFSTLEIQRTEQGDSAMYLCASQNVREKLFFGSGTQLSVL.

This clonotype showed up many times. This sequence joins TRBV4-1 and TRBJ1-6, with 7 bases matching TRBD1. Trimming at V came to 0 bases and at J to 7 bases, leaving 6 bases not matched to a gene. Germline CDR1 MGHRA, CDR2 YSYEKL. CDR3 size: 16 residues. Here the CDR3 DNA reads TGCGCCAGCAGCCAAGAATCAGGGGGGGACAATTCACCCCTCCACTTT. Amino acid sequence: CASSQESGGDNSPLHF.

This clonotype was recorded many times. This chain connects TRBV9 to TRBJ2-1; D not certain. Trimming took off 4 bases at V and 7 bases at J, with 9 bases between the two ends. Germline CDR1 reads SGDLS; CDR2 reads YYNGEE. CDR3 length: 12 residues. CDR3 in amino acids: CASSSSRNEQFF. DNA of the CDR3: TGTGCCAGCAGCTCCAGTCGGAATGAGCAGTTCTTC.

This clonotype was counted between two and nine times. The rearrangement links TRBV15 to TRBJ2-7; 7 bases align to TRBD1. Germline V gene sequence: CDR1 LNHNV, CDR2 YYDKDF (reference sequence). Trimming at V came to 4 bases and at J to 0 bases, leaving 3 bases not matched to a gene. The CDR3 is 14 amino acids. The CDR3 protein is CATSNRDSSYEQYF. In DNA form, the CDR3 reads TGTGCCACCAGCAACCGGGACAGCTCCTACGAGCAGTACTTC.

The sample holds many counts of this clonotype. The chain carries TRBV28 and TRBJ1-1; 9 bases fit TRBD1. V shed 7 bases, J shed 2 bases, and the junction held 17 bases outside the gene matches. This CDR3 has 18 amino acids. CDR1 and CDR2 from the germline V gene are MDHEN and SYDVKM. The CDR3 sequence is CASTLSTWRTGANTEAFF. The CDR3 DNA reads TGTGCCAGCACCCTATCGACCTGGCGGACAGGGGCCAACACTGAAGCTTTCTTT.

This clonotype qualifies as medium-sized. The chain has TRBV7-9 and TRBJ1-1; TRBD1 might be the D (6 bases). Deletions cut 2 bases from V and 6 bases from J, with 13 bases between. Germline loops: CDR1 SEHNR, CDR2 FQNEAQ (reference sequence). CDR3 length: 14 residues. The CDR3 bases are TGTGCCAGCAGCTTAAAGGGGGGGAGCGCTGAAGCTTTCTTT. This translates into CASSLKGGSAEAFF.

This clonotype was found a few times. This chain joins TRBV15 and TRBJ2-1; 11 bases line up with TRBD2. The junction had 4 bases not matched to a gene; V was cut back by 2 bases and J by 4 bases. The CDR3 is 16 amino acids. CDR1 and CDR2 (germline): LNHNV, YYDKDF (reference sequence). The CDR3 DNA is TGTGCCACCAGCAGAAGAGGACTAGCGGGTTACAATGAGCAGTTCTTC. Its translation is CATSRRGLAGYNEQFF.

This clonotype was found a few times. The gene calls are TRBV4-1 and TRBJ2-7; D remains unclear. There are 14 residues in the CDR3. V was clipped by 0 bases and J by 3 bases, with 9 bases between them. Germline V lookup: CDR1 MGHRA, CDR2 YSYEKL. Written as DNA, the CDR3 is TGCGCCAGCAGCCAAGAGCTCAAGCGCTACGAGCAGTACTTC. Translation gives CASSQELKRYEQYF.

This clonotype was counted between two and nine times. V is TRBV11-2 and J is TRBJ1-1, with D unresolved. Looked up from germline, CDR1 is SGHAT and CDR2 is FQNNGV. Trimming cost V 5 bases and J 10 bases, with 11 bases left between them. The CDR3 has 11 residues. The CDR3, as DNA: TGTGCCAGCAGCAACCTGGACCCAGCTTTCTTT. Protein product: CASSNLDPAFF.

On this clonotype: At one end, the junction sequence differs from germline, possibly due to a read error. The chain employs TRBV6-5 and TRBJ2-3; D gene ambiguous. Germline CDR1 is MNHEY and CDR2 is SVGAGI. The CDR3 spans 13 residues. CDR3 loop: CASTDRHTDTQCF. CDR3 DNA sequence: TGTGCCAGCACCGATCGGCACACAGATACGCAGTGTTTT.

This clonotype was seen only a few times. This chain connects TRBV20-1 to TRBJ2-1; D not certain. This CDR3 comprises 11 residues. Trimming removed 4 bases from V and 12 bases from J, with 13 bases in between. The germline CDR1 and CDR2 sequences are DFQATT and SNEGSKA (reference sequence). The CDR3 nucleotides are TGCAGTGCTATCACGCTGCCTCGGCAGTTCTTC. This encodes CSAITLPRQFF.